The clone carrying this T cell receptor (beta chain) was detected many times. The target antigen is unknown. Trimming removed 0 bases from V and 7 bases from J; junction bases left unmatched: 5. The CDR3 is 15 residues long. This entry comes from a study of read filtering for tumor transcriptome and immune sequencing. Across the whole study: By R-ISS, stages I, II and III held approximately 8, 16 and 7 patients. After DNase treatment, RNA was made into whole-transcriptome libraries. Broader study findings: Approximately 80% of IR-seq clonotypes had one read, totaling 3% to 4.5% of reads; RNA-seq: 74.6% and 44.6%.

This library used approximately 370 ng RNA and molecular barcoded adaptors spanning alpha/delta and beta/gamma chains. MiXCR was run by TCRdb on the reads, yielding one entry per CDR3 protein. The sample has approximately 50,000 distinct CDR3 sequences, less than 25% seen once. The TCR originated in a donor aged 40 or older with multiple myeloma. This chain joins TRBV12-3 or TRBV12-4 and TRBJ2-1; 8 positions agree with TRBD1. Sequenced sample: a population of CD138-negative cells sorted from bone marrow. The CDR3 loop reads CASSLAQGARNEQFF. In nucleotides, the CDR3 is TGTGCCAGCAGTTTAGCGCAGGGGGCGCGGAATGAGCAGTTCTTC.